The 26 T cell receptor beta chains presented below share a single source sample, sequenced in a study of blood T cell repertoires in COVID-19. Measured with immunoSEQ multiplex PCR; TCRdb has only the in-frame clones, and not every one. The table includes about 220,000 clones, 90% detected once. Sequenced input: PBMCs or T cells enriched from blood (not recorded which). Receptor source: a man under 40 who had been exposed to COVID-19.

The CDR3 DNA sequence: TGTGCCAGCAGCCGAGACTACAGGGGTCAGTATGGCTACACCTTC. It yields the protein CASSRDYRGQYGYTF. V and J are TRBV3-1 (or the pseudogene TRBV3-2) and TRBJ1-2, with 7 bases fitting TRBD1. V shed 4 bases, J shed 5 bases, and the junction held 10 bases outside the gene matches. From germline, CDR1 is LGHDT and CDR2 YNNKEL (reference sequence). The CDR3 has 15 amino acids.

The CDR3 bases are TGTGCCAGCAGCTTAGGACAGGGTCCTGGCTACACCTTC. This translates into CASSLGQGPGYTF. The chain has TRBV3-1 (or the pseudogene TRBV3-2) and TRBJ1-2, with TRBD1 identical over 8 bases. From germline, CDR1 is LGHDT and CDR2 YNNKEL (reference sequence). V shed 5 bases, J shed 7 bases, and the junction held 6 bases outside the gene matches. The CDR3 loop spans 13 amino acids.

This clone was seen once. The J gene is TRBJ1-2, the V gene TRBV19, with 7 bases fitting TRBD1. With 8 bases clipped from V and 0 bases from J, the junction kept 9 bases outside the gene matches. Germline-derived CDR1 and CDR2 are LNHDA and SQIVND (reference sequence). The CDR3 spans 15 residues. CDR3 in DNA: TGTGCCAGTGAGGACAGGAGTTCCTCTAACTATGGCTACACCTTC. It specifies CASEDRSSSNYGYTF.

The CDR3 loop is CASSQVLDTGELFF. DNA for the CDR3: TGTGCCAGCAGCCAAGTCTTAGACACCGGGGAGCTGTTTTTT. The chain joins TRBV3-1 (or the pseudogene TRBV3-2) to TRBJ2-2; no clear D. The CDR3 is 14 residues long. V lost 1 base and J 3 bases, leaving 6 bases between the germline ends. The V gene's germline CDR1 is LGHDT and CDR2 YNNKEL (reference sequence).

This clone was observed a single time. This chain links TRBV19 with TRBJ2-7, with D hard to call. This CDR3 comprises 12 residues. The germline gives CDR1 LNHDA, CDR2 SQIVND (reference sequence). V dropped 6 bases and J dropped 6 bases, with 12 bases sitting between them. The CDR3 coding sequence is TGTGCCAGTAGCCCGTCCTACAGCGAGCAGTACTTC. This gives the protein CASSPSYSEQYF.

The chain recombines TRBV30 with TRBJ2-7, with 7 bases identical to TRBD1. CDR1 is GTSNPN, CDR2 SVGIG, per germline (reference sequence). This CDR3 comprises 15 residues. Germline trimming cut 2 bases from V and 2 bases from J; bases unmatched to any gene: 9. The DNA of the CDR3 is TGTGCCTGGAGTACTCGACAGGGAGCCCCCTACGAGCAGTACTTC. This codes for CAWSTRQGAPYEQYF.

The sample holds a few counts of this clone. The chain joins TRBV25-1 to TRBJ2-7; 12 bases map to TRBD1. The trim removed 6 bases at V and 9 bases at J, leaving 12 bases unmatched. The CDR3 spans 15 residues. CDR1 is MGHDK and CDR2 is SYGVNS in the germline V gene. DNA of the CDR3: TGTGCCAGCAGCGTTGAGGGGACAGGGGGCGGGGGGCAGTACTTC. It specifies CASSVEGTGGGGQYF.

This chain joins TRBV5-4 and TRBJ1-2, with D possibly TRBD1 on 6 matching bases. This CDR3 has 14 residues. Looked up from germline, CDR1 is SGHNT and CDR2 is YYREEE (reference sequence). Trimming stripped 0 bases from V and 2 bases from J, with 8 bases between. CDR3 in amino acids: CASSLDRANYGYTF. The DNA for the CDR3 is TGTGCCAGCAGCTTGGACAGGGCCAACTATGGCTACACCTTC.

V and J are TRBV7-2 and TRBJ1-4, with D possibly TRBD1 on 6 matching bases. V was trimmed by 1 base and J by 10 bases, leaving 16 bases between them. The V gene's germline CDR1 is SGHTA and CDR2 FQGNSA. This CDR3 has 15 residues. In DNA, the CDR3 is TGTGCCAGCAGCTTAGGGGGACAAAACGGCGGAAAACTGTTTTTT. Amino acids: CASSLGGQNGGKLFF.

This chain connects TRBV6-5 to TRBJ1-2, with D perhaps matching TRBD1 (6 bases). The CDR3 has 16 amino acids. Trimming removed 2 bases at V and 4 bases at J, with 17 bases between. Germline V CDR1 and CDR2: MNHEY, SVGAGI. This CDR3 is CASSYRQEIISYGYTF. The CDR3 coding sequence is TGTGCCAGCAGTTACAGACAGGAGATTATTTCCTATGGCTACACCTTC.

The chain is built from TRBV4-2 and TRBJ2-4, with unresolved D. The ends were cut back, 0 bases at V and 9 bases at J, with 12 bases in the middle. This CDR3 has 14 amino acids. Looked up from germline, CDR1 is LGHNA and CDR2 is YNFKEQ. CDR3 bases: TGTGCCAGCAGCCAAGATCTAGAGAAGAGCATTCAGTACTTC. Protein sequence: CASSQDLEKSIQYF.

This sequence joins TRBV19 and TRBJ1-3; D possibly corresponds to TRBD1 (6 bases). CDR1 and CDR2 from the germline V gene are LNHDA and SQIVND (reference sequence). Trimming left V 9 bases short and J 0 bases short, with 18 bases between. This CDR3 contains 16 residues. In nucleotides, the CDR3 is TGTGCCAGCGCTTCCGAGGGGGTGAGCTCTGGAAACACCATATATTTT. Protein sequence: CASASEGVSSGNTIYF.

V and J are TRBV2 and TRBJ1-2; perhaps TRBD1 as D (5 bases). Germline CDR1 is SNHLY and CDR2 is FYNNEI. V dropped 7 bases and J dropped 4 bases, with 19 bases sitting between them. The CDR3 is 15 amino acids. In DNA form, the CDR3 reads TGTGCCAGCAAGTTTCAGGGAAGGAGTAGCTATGGCTACACCTTC. Translation gives CASKFQGRSSYGYTF.

The chain employs TRBV2 and TRBJ1-2; D is unresolved. CDR3 length: 11 residues. Germline assignment: CDR1 SNHLY and CDR2 FYNNEI. V lost 3 bases, J lost 8 bases, and 7 bases lay in between. The CDR3 sequence is CASSELRGYTF. The CDR3 DNA sequence: TGTGCCAGCAGTGAGTTGCGGGGCTACACCTTC.

The chain has TRBV4-2 and TRBJ1-1, with unresolved D. Germline loops: CDR1 LGHNA, CDR2 YNFKEQ. Trimming removed 0 bases from V and 1 base from J, with 9 bases in between. The CDR3 spans 15 residues. CDR3 amino acids: CASSQDQWPNTEAFF. As DNA, the CDR3 is TGTGCCAGCAGCCAAGATCAGTGGCCGAACACTGAAGCTTTCTTT.

This chain links TRBV3-1 (or the pseudogene TRBV3-2) with TRBJ1-2; weak D call: TRBD1 (5 bases). Germline V gene data show CDR1 as LGHDT and CDR2 as YNNKEL (reference sequence). With 4 bases removed from V and 3 bases from J, the gap between germline ends came to 15 bases. The CDR3 totals 15 residues. The DNA for the CDR3 is TGTGCCAGCAGCCCGGGGACTGCTGGAGACTATGGCTACACCTTC. Amino acid sequence: CASSPGTAGDYGYTF.

This chain connects TRBV7-8 to TRBJ1-1; TRBD1 aligns across 8 bases. CDR1 and CDR2 (germline): SGHVS, FQNEAQ. This CDR3 region has 14 residues. J was trimmed by 3 bases and V by 5 bases; bases with no gene match: 5. For the CDR3, the DNA is TGTGCCAGCAGCGCCGGACAGGGCCACACTGAAGCTTTCTTT. Translating it yields CASSAGQGHTEAFF.

This chain joins TRBV20-1 and TRBJ2-5; D possibly corresponds to TRBD1 (6 bases). The CDR3 contains 14 residues. V was pared by 3 bases and J by 3 bases, with 14 bases between. CDR1 and CDR2 from the germline V gene are DFQATT and SNEGSKA (reference sequence). CDR3 in DNA: TGCAGTGCTAGTAGGACAGACCTTAAAGAGACCCAGTACTTC. Translating gives CSASRTDLKETQYF.

This clone has only one observation. The rearrangement links TRBV3-1 (or the pseudogene TRBV3-2) to TRBJ1-2; 11 bases are shared with TRBD1. CDR3 length equals 18 residues. With V trimmed by 4 bases and J by 7 bases, 17 bases remained unmatched. The V gene's germline CDR1 is LGHDT and CDR2 YNNKEL (reference sequence). As DNA, the CDR3 is TGTGCCAGCAGCCTTCGTACGACCGGGACAGGGGGTGGGTTTGGCTACACCTTC. Translated, it gives CASSLRTTGTGGGFGYTF.

The V call is TRBV27, the J call TRBJ1-6; 7 positions match TRBD1. Per the germline V gene, CDR1 is MNHEY and CDR2 is SMNVEV (reference sequence). The junction had 9 bases not matched to a gene; V was cut back by 8 bases and J by 2 bases. The CDR3 runs to 16 residues. In DNA form, the CDR3 reads TGTGCCAGCGGAAGTACAGGGGACGCCTATAATTCACCCCTCCACTTT. Translated: CASGSTGDAYNSPLHF.

The rearrangement joins TRBV27 to TRBJ1-1, with 8 bases lining up with TRBD1. This CDR3 has 15 residues. V was clipped by 4 bases and J by 1 base; unmatched bases: 5. CDR1 is MNHEY and CDR2 is SMNVEV in the germline V gene (reference sequence). CDR3 amino acids: CASSSGTGPNTEAFF. In DNA form, the CDR3 reads TGTGCCAGCAGTTCTGGGACAGGCCCGAACACTGAAGCTTTCTTT.

The chain uses TRBV2 and TRBJ2-5; tentative D call: TRBD2 (5 bases). This CDR3 has 14 amino acids. From germline, CDR1 is SNHLY and CDR2 FYNNEI. V dropped 3 bases and J dropped 5 bases, with 13 bases sitting between them. This CDR3 is CASSEVRGAETQYF. CDR3 bases: TGTGCCAGCAGTGAGGTTCGGGGTGCGGAGACCCAGTACTTC. Filled out from reference TRBV2 and TRBJ2-5, the complete variable domain reads EPEVTQTPSHQVTQMGQEVILRCVPISNHLYFYWYRQILGQKVEFLVSFYNNEISEKSEIFDDQFSVERPDGSNFTLKIRSTKLEDSAMYFCASSEVRGAETQYFGPGTRLLVL.

The chain couples TRBV19 to TRBJ1-5; a possible D gene is TRBD1 (6 bases). Trimming removed 5 bases at V and 6 bases at J, with 14 bases between. Germline V gene data show CDR1 as LNHDA and CDR2 as SQIVND (reference sequence). This CDR3 is built from 14 residues. CDR3 loop: CASSFQQGFQPQHF. The CDR3 bases are TGTGCCAGTAGTTTCCAACAGGGTTTTCAGCCCCAGCATTTT.

This chain uses TRBV19 with TRBJ1-1, with D perhaps matching TRBD1 (5 bases). Per germline, CDR1 LNHDA and CDR2 SQIVND (reference sequence). Trimming pared 0 bases from V and 1 base from J, leaving 9 bases between. The length of the CDR3 is 15 residues. The CDR3 coding sequence is TGTGCCAGTAGTATAGATGGTCAGGGGAACACTGAAGCTTTCTTT. Translating it yields CASSIDGQGNTEAFF.

The chain employs TRBV30 and TRBJ1-1; tentatively, D is TRBD1 (6 bases). Trimming removed 6 bases from V and 5 bases from J, with 16 bases in between. This CDR3 region has 13 residues. Per the germline V gene, CDR1 is GTSNPN and CDR2 is SVGIG (reference sequence). CDR3 DNA: TGTGCCTGCGGGGGGCGTCCGCGTACTGAAGCTTTCTTT. Protein product: CACGGRPRTEAFF.

This clone was seen a few times. The rearrangement uses TRBV5-8 and TRBJ1-1; 8 bases agree with TRBD1. Trimming removed 7 bases from V and 4 bases from J; junction bases left unmatched: 12. Germline CDR1 and CDR2: SGHTS and YDEGEE. The CDR3 has 15 amino acids. The CDR3 region is CASPSQGAMPTEAFF. In DNA form, the CDR3 reads TGTGCCAGCCCATCCCAGGGGGCGATGCCCACTGAAGCTTTCTTT.